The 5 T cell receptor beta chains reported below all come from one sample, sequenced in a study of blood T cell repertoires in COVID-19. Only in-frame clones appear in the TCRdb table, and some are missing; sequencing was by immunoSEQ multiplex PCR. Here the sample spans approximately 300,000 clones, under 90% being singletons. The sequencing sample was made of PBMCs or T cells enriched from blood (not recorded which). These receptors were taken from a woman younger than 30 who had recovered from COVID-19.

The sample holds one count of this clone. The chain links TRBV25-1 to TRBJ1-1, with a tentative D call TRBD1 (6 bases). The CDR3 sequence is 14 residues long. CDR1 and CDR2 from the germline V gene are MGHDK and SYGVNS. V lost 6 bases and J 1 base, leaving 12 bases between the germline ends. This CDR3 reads CASRGAGWNTEAFF. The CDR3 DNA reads TGTGCCAGCAGGGGGGCCGGCTGGAACACTGAAGCTTTCTTT.

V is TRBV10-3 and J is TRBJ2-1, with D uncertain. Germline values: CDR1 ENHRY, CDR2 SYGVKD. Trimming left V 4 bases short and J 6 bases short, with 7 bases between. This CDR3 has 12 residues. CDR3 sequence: CAISVRLNEQFF. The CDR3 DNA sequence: TGTGCCATCAGTGTGCGCCTCAATGAGCAGTTCTTC.

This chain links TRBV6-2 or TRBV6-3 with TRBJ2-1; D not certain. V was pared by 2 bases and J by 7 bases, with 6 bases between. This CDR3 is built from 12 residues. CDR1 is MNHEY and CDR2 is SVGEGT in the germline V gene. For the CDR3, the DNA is TGTGCCAGCAGTTACCCCGAGAATGAGCAGTTCTTC. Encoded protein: CASSYPENEQFF.

CDR3 nucleotides: TGTGCCAGCAGCTTTAATCCCTTTGATGGCTACACCTTC. Protein sequence: CASSFNPFDGYTF. The chain combines TRBV11-2 with TRBJ1-2; D remains ambiguous. V gave up 3 bases and J gave up 6 bases, with 11 bases separating them. CDR3 size: 13 residues. Germline assignment: CDR1 SGHAT and CDR2 FQNNGV.

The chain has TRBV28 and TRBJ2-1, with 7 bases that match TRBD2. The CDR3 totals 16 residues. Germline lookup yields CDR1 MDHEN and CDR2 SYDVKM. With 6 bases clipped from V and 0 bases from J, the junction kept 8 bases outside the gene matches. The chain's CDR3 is CASRDSGGSSYNEQFF. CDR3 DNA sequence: TGTGCCAGCAGGGACTCCGGCGGGAGCTCCTACAATGAGCAGTTCTTC.